Presented here are 7 T cell receptor beta chains from one specimen sequenced in a study of shared clonotypes between healthy human individuals. The protocol was immunoSEQ multiplex PCR, while the TCRdb copy is restricted to in-frame clones and leaves out a portion. The table records 2 million to 2.5 million clones, 85% to 95% of them present only once. Sequencing input: naive CD4+ T cells from PBMCs. Subset given: CD45RA+ positively selected. These receptors originate from a man younger than 35 in good health. Some clones in this sample may be carry-over from other donors' samples.

This chain uses TRBV2 with TRBJ2-1; either TRBD1 or TRBD2 may supply D (5 bases each). With 6 bases removed from V and 5 bases from J, the gap between germline ends came to 14 bases. This CDR3 comprises 14 residues. Germline-derived CDR1 and CDR2 are SNHLY and FYNNEI. This chain's CDR3 is CASSPRDGHNEQFF. CDR3 DNA: TGTGCCAGCAGCCCCCGGGACGGGCACAATGAGCAGTTCTTC.

CDR3 coding DNA: TGTGCCAGCAGCCTGACGTTGGATACGCAGTATTTT. Encoded protein: CASSLTLDTQYF. The chain joins TRBV11-2 to TRBJ2-3, with D unclear. Germline V gene lookup returns CDR1 SGHAT and CDR2 FQNNGV. V lost 5 bases and J 6 bases, leaving 9 bases between the germline ends. This CDR3 has 12 residues. Full variable domain (remainder filled in from reference TRBV11-2 and TRBJ2-3): EAGVAQSPRYKIIEKRQSVAFWCNPISGHATLYWYQQILGQGPKLLIQFQNNGVVDDSQLPKDRFSAERLKGVDSTLKIQPAKLEDSAVYLCASSLTLDTQYFGPGTRLTVL.

On this clone itself: The sample holds other DNA sequences that translate to the same CDR3. V is TRBV7-3 and J is TRBJ2-5; either TRBD1 or TRBD2 may fit D (5 bases each). V was shortened by 5 bases and J by 5 bases, with 12 bases between the two germline ends. CDR1 and CDR2 from the germline V gene are SGHTA and FQGTGA. This CDR3 has 13 amino acids. The chain's CDR3 is CASSPGAGETQYF. CDR3 nucleotide sequence: TGTGCCAGCAGCCCCGGGGCCGGGGAGACCCAGTACTTC.

V and J are TRBV11-2 and TRBJ2-1; 8 nucleotides line up with TRBD2. This CDR3 is built from 16 residues. Germline V gene data show CDR1 as SGHAT and CDR2 as FQNNGV. The V gene end was trimmed by 4 bases and the J gene end by 0 bases; junction bases not matched to a gene: 5. CDR3 DNA: TGTGCCAGCAGCTATGTAGCGGGACTCTCCTACAATGAGCAGTTCTTC. Translation: CASSYVAGLSYNEQFF.

The genes are TRBV29-1 and TRBJ2-3, with D tentatively TRBD1 (6 bases). The CDR3 has 17 residues. The germline V and J ends were trimmed by 0 bases and 0 bases, with 16 bases remaining between them. Germline-derived CDR1 and CDR2 are SQVTM and ANQGSEA. DNA for the CDR3: TGCAGCGTTGAAGATCTCGAGGGGGTGGCTAGCACAGATACGCAGTATTTT. It encodes CSVEDLEGVASTDTQYF.

The rearrangement joins TRBV7-3 to TRBJ2-2; TRBD1 matches at 8 bases. The V segment lost 5 bases and the J segment 1 base; nucleotides outside the gene matches: 6. This CDR3 is built from 16 residues. CDR1 is SGHTA and CDR2 is FQGTGA in the germline V gene. CDR3 region: CASSPQGTGNTGELFF. CDR3 DNA sequence: TGTGCCAGCAGCCCACAAGGGACAGGGAACACCGGGGAGCTGTTTTTT.

The V and J genes are TRBV5-1 and TRBJ2-5; D gene ambiguous. Germline values: CDR1 SGHRS, CDR2 YFSETQ. V lost 1 base and J lost 0, with 10 bases in between. This CDR3 has 15 residues. CDR3 residues: CASSLTPLNQETQYF. CDR3 sequence (DNA): TGCGCCAGCAGCTTGACACCCCTAAACCAAGAGACCCAGTACTTC. Full variable domain (rest looked up from reference TRBV5-1 and TRBJ2-5): KAGVTQTPRYLIKTRGQQVTLSCSPISGHRSVSWYQQTPGQGLQFLFEYFSETQRNKGNFPGRFSGRQFSNSRSEMNVSTLELGDSALYLCASSLTPLNQETQYFGPGTRLLVL.